This T cell receptor (beta chain) emerged from a study of T cell repertoires in cytomegalovirus infection. Overall study context: Public TCR beta signatures indicated both CMV infection and matching HLA type.

To note about this clonotype: As yet, its antigen is unknown.

From germline, CDR1 is WSHSY and CDR2 SAAADI. V dropped 7 bases and J dropped 0 bases, with 13 bases sitting between them. This CDR3 region has 14 residues. One entry per CDR3 protein results from TCRdb running MiXCR on the reads. This sample has roughly 720,000 distinct CDR3 sequences, with 35% to 45% found just once. The study's findings and limits: Identification of carriers of CMV plus the relevant HLA was performed using cumulative public TCR beta family frequency. The study found HLA-C-restricted CMV-specific TCR beta clonotypes dominating the ex vivo response.

This sequence originates from a human donor in good health (CMV status not recorded). Some clones in this sample may be carry-over from other donors' samples. The chain carries TRBV10-2 and TRBJ2-7; D may be TRBD1 or TRBD2 (6 bases each). Sequencing was performed on PBMCs. CDR3 nucleotides: TGCGCCAGCAATAGACGGGGGCCCTCCTACGAGCAGTACTTC. Its protein product is CASNRRGPSYEQYF.